The rows below give T cell receptor beta chains drawn from one sample of a study of CD8+ T cells in alopecia areata. Repertoires were generated with immunoSEQ multiplex PCR, while TCRdb's copy carries only in-frame clones and drops some. The data contain around 140,000 clones, around 47% of them singletons. Sequencing input: CD4+ T cells sorted from blood. The receptors were sampled from a human donor with alopecia areata. Both conserved end residues are part of each CDR3. A D gene is named only where the DNA matches it firmly. Clone size is not always given. Where it is, it says once, few, many or a class for expanded clones.

j_call,d_call,clone_size,v_call,cdr3_nt,cdr3_aa
TRBJ1-2,-,-,TRBV30,TGTGCCAGCAGTCCGGGACCCGGGGGCTACACCTTC,CASSPGPGGYTF
TRBJ2-7,-,-,TRBV28,TGTGCCAGCAGTTCAGCCGGGACATCGGATTACGAGCAGTACTTC,CASSSAGTSDYEQYF
TRBJ2-5,-,-,TRBV28,TGTGCCAGCCTAACCTCGGGCAGGGGTATCCAAGAGACCCAGTACTTC,CASLTSGRGIQETQYF
TRBJ2-7,-,-,TRBV28,TGTGCCAGCAGCCGACCCTACGAGCAGTACTTC,CASSRPYEQYF
TRBJ2-3,-,-,TRBV4-1,TGCGCCAGCAGCAAAAAGCAGGGAGAGTCGGGCACAGATACGCAGTATTTT,CASSKKQGESGTDTQYF
TRBJ1-4,TRBD1,-,TRBV29-1,TGCAGCGTTGTGGAGGGACAGGATGAAAAACTGTTTTTT,CSVVEGQDEKLFF
TRBJ2-1,-,few,TRBV7-9,TGTGCCAGCAGCCCCGGAAATGAGCAGTTCTTC,CASSPGNEQFF
TRBJ1-5,-,-,TRBV25-1,TGTGCCAGCAGTGAATGGGGGACCCCAAATCAGCCCCAGCATTTT,CASSEWGTPNQPQHF
TRBJ2-7,-,once,TRBV2,TGTGCCAGCAGGGTCAGTCCTTACGAGCAGTACTTC,CASRVSPYEQYF
TRBJ2-5,-,few,TRBV30,TGTGCCTGGAGTGTAAAGCGGGACCAAGAGACCCAGTACTTC,CAWSVKRDQETQYF
TRBJ1-1,TRBD1,-,TRBV29-1,TGCAGCGTCGGGCAACGAACAGGGGACGGCACTGAAGCTTTCTTT,CSVGQRTGDGTEAFF
TRBJ2-7,-,-,TRBV5-1,TGCGCCAGCAGTTGGGACCTCTACGAGCAGTACTTC,CASSWDLYEQYF
TRBJ2-7,-,-,TRBV14,TGTGCCAGCAGCCCCTCGGTCCTCCCCTACGAGCAGTACTTC,CASSPSVLPYEQYF
TRBJ2-7,-,-,TRBV5-1,TGCGCCAGCAGCTTCCGGGACTCCAATTACGAGCAGTACTTC,CASSFRDSNYEQYF
TRBJ2-7,-,-,TRBV7-9,TGTGCCAGCAGCTTAGAATGGGACGAGCAGTACTTC,CASSLEWDEQYF
TRBJ2-3,-,once,TRBV2,TGTGCCAGCTGGTTGGGGGCTACGTGGGACACAGATACGCAGTATTTT,CASWLGATWDTDTQYF
TRBJ2-1,TRBD1,-,TRBV11-2,TGTGCCAGCAGGACAGGGGGGTCCTACAATGAGCAGTTCTTC,CASRTGGSYNEQFF
TRBJ2-7,-,-,TRBV29-1,TGCAGCGTGACCAGTGCTCATACCTACGAGCAGTACTTC,CSVTSAHTYEQYF
TRBJ2-3,TRBD2,few,TRBV29-1,TGCAGCGCTTTGGGTAGCGGGAGCTTCACAGATACGCAGTATTTT,CSALGSGSFTDTQYF
TRBJ2-3,-,-,TRBV7-2,TGTGCCAGCAGCTTAGGGGGACACCCACACACAGATACGCAGTATTTT,CASSLGGHPHTDTQYF
TRBJ1-1,-,few,TRBV29-1,TGCAGCGCCAAACCTATGTACACTGAAGCTTTCTTT,CSAKPMYTEAFF
TRBJ2-1,TRBD2,-,TRBV7-2,TGTGCCAGCAGCTCCGGGACTACAAGATACTACAATGAGCAGTTCTTC,CASSSGTTRYYNEQFF
TRBJ2-3,TRBD1,once,TRBV7-9,TGTGCCAGCAGCACCGGACAGGGGAACACAGATACGCAGTATTTT,CASSTGQGNTDTQYF
TRBJ2-7,-,-,TRBV7-2,TGTGCCAGCAGCTCCTTCGGAGAGTACGAGCAGTACTTC,CASSSFGEYEQYF
TRBJ1-2,-,-,TRBV5-1,TGCGCCAGCAGCGAAGGATTTCTCGATGGCTACACCTTC,CASSEGFLDGYTF
TRBJ2-2,TRBD2,many,TRBV28,TGTGCCAGCAGATTCGGGGGGGGCATCGGCACCGGGGAGCTGTTTTTT,CASRFGGGIGTGELFF
TRBJ1-4,TRBD1,-,TRBV6-1,TGTGCCAGCAGCCGAACAGGGGCGGTGGTTGAAAAACTGTTTTTT,CASSRTGAVVEKLFF
TRBJ1-2,TRBD1,-,TRBV29-1,TGCAGCGTTGCCCGGGACAGGGGGAGCTTTTACTATGGCTACACCTTC,CSVARDRGSFYYGYTF